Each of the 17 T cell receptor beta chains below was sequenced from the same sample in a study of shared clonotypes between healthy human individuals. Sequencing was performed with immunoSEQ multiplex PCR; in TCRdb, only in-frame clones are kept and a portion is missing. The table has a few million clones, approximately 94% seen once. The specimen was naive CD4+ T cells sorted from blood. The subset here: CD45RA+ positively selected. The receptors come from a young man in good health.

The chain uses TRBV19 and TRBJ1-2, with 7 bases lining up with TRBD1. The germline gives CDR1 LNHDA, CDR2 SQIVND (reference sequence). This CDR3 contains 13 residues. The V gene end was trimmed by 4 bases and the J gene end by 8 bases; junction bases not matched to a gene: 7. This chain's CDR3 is CASSNPTGLGYTF. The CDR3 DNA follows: TGTGCCAGTAGTAACCCGACAGGGCTCGGCTACACCTTC.

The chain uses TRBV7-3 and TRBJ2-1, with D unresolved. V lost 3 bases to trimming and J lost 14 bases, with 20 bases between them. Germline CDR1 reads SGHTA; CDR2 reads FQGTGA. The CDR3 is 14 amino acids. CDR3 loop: CASSFGSFRSTEFF. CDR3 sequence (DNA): TGTGCCAGCAGCTTTGGTAGTTTCCGATCGACCGAGTTCTTC.

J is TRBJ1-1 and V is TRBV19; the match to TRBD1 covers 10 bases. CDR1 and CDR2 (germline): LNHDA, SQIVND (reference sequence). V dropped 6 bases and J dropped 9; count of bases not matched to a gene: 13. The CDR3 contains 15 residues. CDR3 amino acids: CASSIRGTGASQAFF. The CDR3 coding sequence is TGTGCCAGTAGCATTAGAGGGACAGGGGCCAGTCAAGCTTTCTTT.

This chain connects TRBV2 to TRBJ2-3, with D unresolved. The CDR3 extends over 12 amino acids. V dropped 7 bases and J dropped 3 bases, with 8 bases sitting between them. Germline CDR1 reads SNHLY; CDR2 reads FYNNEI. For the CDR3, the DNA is TGTGCCAGCACGATCAATACAGATACGCAGTATTTT. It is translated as CASTINTDTQYF.

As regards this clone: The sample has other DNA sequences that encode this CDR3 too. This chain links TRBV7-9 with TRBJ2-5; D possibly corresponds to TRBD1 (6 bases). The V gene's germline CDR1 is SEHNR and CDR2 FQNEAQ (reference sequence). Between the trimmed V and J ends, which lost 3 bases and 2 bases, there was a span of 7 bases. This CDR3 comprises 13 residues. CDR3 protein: CASSLDSQETQYF. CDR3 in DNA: TGTGCCAGCAGCTTGGACAGTCAAGAGACCCAGTACTTC.

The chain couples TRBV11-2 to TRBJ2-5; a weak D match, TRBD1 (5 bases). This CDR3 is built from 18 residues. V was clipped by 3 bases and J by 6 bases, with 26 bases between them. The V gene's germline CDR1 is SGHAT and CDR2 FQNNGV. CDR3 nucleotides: TGTGCCAGCAGCTTCAGGTATCAGGGAAATAGGGTGGTGAAGACCCAGTACTTC. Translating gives CASSFRYQGNRVVKTQYF.

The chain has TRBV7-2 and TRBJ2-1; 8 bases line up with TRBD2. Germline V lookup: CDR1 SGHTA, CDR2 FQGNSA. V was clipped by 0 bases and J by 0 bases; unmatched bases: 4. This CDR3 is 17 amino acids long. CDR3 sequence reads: CASSLAPTSGSYNEQFF. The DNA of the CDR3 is TGTGCCAGCAGCTTAGCGCCAACTAGCGGCTCCTACAATGAGCAGTTCTTC.

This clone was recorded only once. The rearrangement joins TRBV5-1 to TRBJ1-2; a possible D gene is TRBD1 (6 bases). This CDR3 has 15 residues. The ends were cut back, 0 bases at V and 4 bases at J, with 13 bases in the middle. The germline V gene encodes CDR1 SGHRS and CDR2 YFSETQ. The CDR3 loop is CASSLAGAGSYGYTF. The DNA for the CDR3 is TGCGCCAGCAGCTTGGCAGGGGCAGGATCCTATGGCTACACCTTC.

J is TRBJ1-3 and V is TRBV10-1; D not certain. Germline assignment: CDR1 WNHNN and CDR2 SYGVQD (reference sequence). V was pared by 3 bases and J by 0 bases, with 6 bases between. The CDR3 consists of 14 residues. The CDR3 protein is CASSDLPSGNTIYF. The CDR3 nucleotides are TGCGCCAGCAGTGATTTACCCTCTGGAAACACCATATATTTT.

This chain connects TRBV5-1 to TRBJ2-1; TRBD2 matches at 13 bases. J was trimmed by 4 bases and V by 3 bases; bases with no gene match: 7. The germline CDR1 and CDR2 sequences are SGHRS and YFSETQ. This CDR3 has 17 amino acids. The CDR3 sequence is CASSYRLAGGLYNEQFF. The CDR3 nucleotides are TGCGCCAGCAGCTATAGACTAGCGGGGGGCCTATACAATGAGCAGTTCTTC.

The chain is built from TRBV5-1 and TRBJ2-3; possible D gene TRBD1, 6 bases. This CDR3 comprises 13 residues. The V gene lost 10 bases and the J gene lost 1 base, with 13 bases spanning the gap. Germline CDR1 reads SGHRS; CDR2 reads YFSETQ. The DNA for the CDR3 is TGCGCCCGCTTGGGGGCTGGCACAGATACGCAGTATTTT. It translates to CARLGAGTDTQYF.

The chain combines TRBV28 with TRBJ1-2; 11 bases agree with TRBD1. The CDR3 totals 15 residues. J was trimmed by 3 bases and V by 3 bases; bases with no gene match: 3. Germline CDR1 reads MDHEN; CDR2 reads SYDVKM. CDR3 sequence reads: CASSLGTGGHYGYTF. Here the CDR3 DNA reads TGTGCCAGCAGTTTGGGGACAGGGGGGCACTATGGCTACACCTTC.

CDR3 region: CAISLGEGVGMDYTF. The CDR3 DNA reads as TGTGCCATCAGTTTAGGGGAGGGCGTAGGGATGGACTACACCTTC. The gene calls are TRBV10-3 and TRBJ1-2, with D possibly matching TRBD1 (5 bases). The CDR3 has 15 amino acids. Germline V gives CDR1 ENHRY, CDR2 SYGVKD. Trimming removed 5 bases at V and 10 bases at J, with 23 bases between.

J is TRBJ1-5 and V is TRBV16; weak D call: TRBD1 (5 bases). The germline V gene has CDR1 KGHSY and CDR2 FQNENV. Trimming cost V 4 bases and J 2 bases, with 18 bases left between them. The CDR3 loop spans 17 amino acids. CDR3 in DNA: TGTGCCAGCAGCCGAAAGGGAGGGGTGGCGGGCAATCAGCCCCAGCATTTT. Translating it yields CASSRKGGVAGNQPQHF.

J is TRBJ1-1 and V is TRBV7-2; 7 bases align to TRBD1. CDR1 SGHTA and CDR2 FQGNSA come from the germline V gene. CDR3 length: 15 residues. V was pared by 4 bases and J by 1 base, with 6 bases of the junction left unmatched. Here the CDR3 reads CASSSWQGGNTEAFF. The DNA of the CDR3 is TGTGCCAGCAGCTCGTGGCAGGGGGGGAACACTGAAGCTTTCTTT. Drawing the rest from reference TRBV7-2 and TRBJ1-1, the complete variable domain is GAGVSQSPSNKVTEKGKDVELRCDPISGHTALYWYRQSLGQGLEFLIYFQGNSAPDKSGLPSDRFSAERTGGSVSTLTIQRTQQEDSAVYLCASSSWQGGNTEAFFGQGTRLTVV.

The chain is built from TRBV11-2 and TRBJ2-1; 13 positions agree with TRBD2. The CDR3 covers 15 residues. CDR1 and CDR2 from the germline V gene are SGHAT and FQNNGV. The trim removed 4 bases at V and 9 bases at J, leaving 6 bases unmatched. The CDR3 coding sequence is TGTGCCAGCAGCTCCCGGGGACTAGCGGGACCTGAGCAGTTCTTC. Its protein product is CASSSRGLAGPEQFF. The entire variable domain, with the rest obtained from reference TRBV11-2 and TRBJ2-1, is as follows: EAGVAQSPRYKIIEKRQSVAFWCNPISGHATLYWYQQILGQGPKLLIQFQNNGVVDDSQLPKDRFSAERLKGVDSTLKIQPAKLEDSAVYLCASSSRGLAGPEQFFGPGTRLTVL.

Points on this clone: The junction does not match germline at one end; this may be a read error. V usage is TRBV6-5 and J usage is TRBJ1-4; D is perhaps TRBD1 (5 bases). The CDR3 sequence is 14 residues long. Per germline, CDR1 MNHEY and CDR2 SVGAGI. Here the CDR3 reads CASSRDAAKEKLFF. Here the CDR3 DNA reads TGTGCCAGCAGTCGGGACGCGGCTAAGGAAAAACTGTTTTTT.